A selection of T cell receptor beta chains follows, all from one sample in a study of T cell responses to AZD1222 COVID-19 vaccine. The data were produced by immunoSEQ multiplex PCR, yet TCRdb's version contains in-frame clones alone and is incomplete. The sample consists of about 190,000 clones, 94% of them appearing once. Material: peripheral blood, obtained on day 0 of AZD1222 vaccination. These receptors all come from an adult in good health. Each CDR3 is given with its conserved first and last residue. The D gene is left open where the match is weak. The size field is filled for only some rows; it gives once, few, many or a size class.

TRBD1 TRBJ1-2 NA TRBV4-1 CASSQVVLPGGNYGYTF TGCGCCAGCAGCCAAGTTGTATTGCCAGGGGGCAACTATGGCTACACCTTC
NA TRBJ1-1 once TRBV24-1 CATSAQNTEAFF TGTGCCACCAGTGCCCAGAACACTGAAGCTTTCTTT
NA TRBJ2-7 NA TRBV7-2 CASSPPGYEQYF TGTGCCAGCAGTCCCCCCGGCTACGAGCAGTACTTC
NA TRBJ1-3 NA TRBV28 CASSWERNTIYF TGTGCCAGCAGCTGGGAGAGAAACACCATATATTTT
NA TRBJ1-1 NA TRBV28 CASMTQGGYTEAFF TGTGCCAGCATGACACAGGGTGGATACACTGAAGCTTTCTTT
TRBD1 TRBJ1-1 NA TRBV5-8 CASRYTGAEAFF TGTGCCAGCAGATACACAGGGGCTGAAGCTTTCTTT
NA TRBJ1-2 NA TRBV12-3/TRBV12-4 CASSSTDYGYTF TGTGCCAGCAGTTCCACGGACTATGGCTACACCTTC
NA TRBJ1-2 NA TRBV4-1 CASSQDYGDGYTF TGCGCCAGCAGCCAAGATTACGGGGATGGCTACACCTTC
NA TRBJ2-2 NA TRBV19 CASSRSANTGELFF TGTGCCAGTAGTAGGTCGGCGAACACCGGGGAGCTGTTTTTT
NA TRBJ2-7 NA TRBV11-2 CASSLVAESSYEQYF TGTGCCAGCAGCTTAGTAGCGGAAAGCTCCTACGAGCAGTACTTC
NA TRBJ1-2 NA TRBV4-3 CASSHPGVPNYGYTF TGCGCCAGCAGCCATCCCGGGGTTCCTAACTATGGCTACACCTTC
TRBD2 TRBJ2-1 NA TRBV4-2 CASSQHSGRGYNEQFF TGTGCCAGCAGCCAACATAGCGGGAGGGGATACAATGAGCAGTTCTTC
TRBD2 TRBJ2-7 NA TRBV28 CASSQTSGRVYEQYF TGTGCCAGCAGTCAGACTAGCGGGAGGGTTTACGAGCAGTACTTC
TRBD2 TRBJ2-1 NA TRBV9 CASSVFPRLAGANNEQFF TGTGCCAGCAGCGTCTTCCCCCGTCTAGCGGGAGCAAATAATGAGCAGTTCTTC
NA TRBJ1-1 NA TRBV7-2 CASSSQGNTEAFF TGTGCCAGCAGCTCACAGGGGAACACTGAAGCTTTCTTT
TRBD1 TRBJ2-7 few TRBV6-6 CASKPEQGAYEQYF TGTGCCAGCAAGCCGGAACAGGGGGCGTACGAGCAGTACTTC
NA TRBJ2-7 NA TRBV4-3 CASSQDFDFAYEQYF TGCGCCAGCAGCCAAGATTTTGACTTTGCCTACGAGCAGTACTTC
NA TRBJ2-5 NA TRBV7-9 CASSLLGGVETQYF TGTGCCAGCAGCTTATTGGGCGGGGTAGAGACCCAGTACTTC
NA TRBJ1-6 NA TRBV12-3/TRBV12-4 CASSPGNSPLHF TGTGCCAGCAGCCCAGGGAATTCACCCCTCCACTTT
TRBD2 TRBJ2-1 once TRBV11-3 CASSWGTSGRSEQFF TGTGCCAGCAGCTGGGGGACTAGCGGGAGAAGTGAGCAGTTCTTC
TRBD2 TRBJ2-1 few TRBV3-1/TRBV3-2 CASSQAPPLAGVVWDEQFF TGTGCCAGCAGCCAAGCCCCACCCCTAGCGGGAGTTGTTTGGGATGAGCAGTTCTTC
NA TRBJ2-7 NA TRBV27 CASVGKQGSYEQYF TGTGCCAGCGTAGGGAAACAGGGCTCCTACGAGCAGTACTTC
TRBD1 TRBJ1-1 NA TRBV5-1 CASVPDRVGTEAFF TGCGCCAGCGTACCAGACAGGGTAGGGACTGAAGCTTTCTTT
TRBD1 TRBJ2-1 NA TRBV19 CASSILDRTTEQFF TGTGCCAGTAGTATCCTGGACAGGACAACCGAGCAGTTCTTC
NA TRBJ2-7 NA TRBV6-5 CASRDIPYEQYF TGTGCCAGCAGGGACATTCCCTACGAGCAGTACTTC
NA TRBJ1-4 NA TRBV18 CASSPYSATNEKLFF TGTGCCAGCTCACCCTACAGTGCAACTAATGAAAAACTGTTTTTT
TRBD2 TRBJ2-3 once TRBV6-1 CASSEEGLAADTQYF TGTGCCAGCAGTGAAGAGGGACTAGCGGCAGATACGCAGTATTTT
NA TRBJ2-1 once TRBV5-1 CASSLGPRVGEQFF TGCGCCAGCAGCTTGGGGCCCAGGGTCGGTGAGCAGTTCTTC
TRBD1 TRBJ1-6 NA TRBV12-3/TRBV12-4 CASSLYRDSPLHF TGTGCCAGCAGTTTATATAGGGACAGCCCCCTCCACTTT
NA TRBJ2-7 few TRBV18 CASSNSYEQYF TGTGCCAGCTCAAACAGCTACGAGCAGTACTTC
NA TRBJ1-4 NA TRBV24-1 CATSGVGAGEKLFF TGTGCCACCAGCGGAGTGGGGGCCGGAGAAAAACTGTTTTTT
NA TRBJ1-2 NA TRBV21-1 CASSKDLMGGASNYGYTF TGTGCCAGCAGCAAAGACCTAATGGGGGGCGCGTCTAACTATGGCTACACCTTC
TRBD2 TRBJ2-7 NA TRBV30 CAWSHTSVTYEQYF TGTGCCTGGAGCCATACTAGCGTCACCTACGAGCAGTACTTC
NA TRBJ1-1 NA TRBV3-1/TRBV3-2 CASSQLRHQPRRTEAFF TGTGCCAGCAGCCAACTTAGACACCAACCCCGGCGGACTGAAGCTTTCTTT
TRBD2 TRBJ2-5 once TRBV7-9 CASSTRLAGGETQYF TGTGCCAGCAGCACCCGACTAGCGGGAGGGGAGACCCAGTACTTC
NA TRBJ1-2 NA TRBV9 CASSARFTGQGNYGYTF TGTGCCAGCAGCGCCCGCTTTACCGGGCAGGGCAACTATGGCTACACCTTC
NA TRBJ2-3 NA TRBV28 CASSPRLKDTQYF TGTGCCAGCAGTCCCCGACTCAAAGATACGCAGTATTTT
NA TRBJ1-6 NA TRBV6-2/TRBV6-3 CASSYRTDNSPLHF TGTGCCAGCAGTTACCGGACAGATAATTCACCCCTCCACTTT
NA TRBJ1-5 NA TRBV28 CASSYADTLNQPQHF TGTGCCAGCAGTTACGCGGACACGCTAAATCAGCCCCAGCATTTT
NA TRBJ1-3 NA TRBV7-6 CASSPRSIGERDSGNTIYF TGTGCCAGCAGCCCTAGAAGTATTGGCGAGCGAGACTCTGGAAACACCATATATTTT
NA TRBJ1-2 NA TRBV9 CASSQSGRNYGYTF TGTGCCAGCAGCCAGAGTGGAAGAAACTATGGCTACACCTTC